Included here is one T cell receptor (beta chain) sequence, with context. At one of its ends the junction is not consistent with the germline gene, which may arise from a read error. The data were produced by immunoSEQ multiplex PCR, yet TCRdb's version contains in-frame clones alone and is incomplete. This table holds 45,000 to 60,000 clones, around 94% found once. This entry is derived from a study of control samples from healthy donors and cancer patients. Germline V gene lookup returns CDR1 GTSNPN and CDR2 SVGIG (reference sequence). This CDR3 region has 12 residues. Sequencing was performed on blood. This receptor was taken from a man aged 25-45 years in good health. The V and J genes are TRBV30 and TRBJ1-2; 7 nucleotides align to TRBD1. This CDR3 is CAWSAVLGTEYF. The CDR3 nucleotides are TGTGCCTGGAGTGCAGTACTCGGGACAGAGTACTTC.